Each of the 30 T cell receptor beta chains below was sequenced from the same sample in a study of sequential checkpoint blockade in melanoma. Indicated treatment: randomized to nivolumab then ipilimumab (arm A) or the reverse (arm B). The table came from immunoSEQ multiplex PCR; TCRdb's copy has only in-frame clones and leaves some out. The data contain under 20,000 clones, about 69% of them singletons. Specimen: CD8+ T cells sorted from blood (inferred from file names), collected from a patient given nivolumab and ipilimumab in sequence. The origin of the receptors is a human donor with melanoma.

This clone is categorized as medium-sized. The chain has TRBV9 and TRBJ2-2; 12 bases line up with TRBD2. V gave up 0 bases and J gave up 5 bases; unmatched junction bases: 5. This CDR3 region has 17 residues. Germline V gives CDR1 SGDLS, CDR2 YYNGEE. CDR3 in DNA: TGTGCCAGCAGCGTAGCTCTAGCGGGAGGGCGGACCGGGGAGCTGTTTTTT. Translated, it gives CASSVALAGGRTGELFF.

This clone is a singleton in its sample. The CDR3 coding sequence is TGCGCCAGCAGCCAAGGGACAGGGGGCCTCTACAATGAGCAGTTCTTC. Translated, it gives CASSQGTGGLYNEQFF. The chain employs TRBV4-3 and TRBJ2-1, with 11 bases aligning to TRBD1. V lost 1 base, J lost 3 bases, and 2 bases stayed unmatched. Germline loops: CDR1 LGHNA, CDR2 YSLEER. This CDR3 spans 16 amino acids.

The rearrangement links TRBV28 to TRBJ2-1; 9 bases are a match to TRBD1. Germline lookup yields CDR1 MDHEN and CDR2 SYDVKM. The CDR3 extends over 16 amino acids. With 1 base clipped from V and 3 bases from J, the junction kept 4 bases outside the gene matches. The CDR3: CASSLSDRGIYNEQFF. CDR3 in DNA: TGTGCCAGCAGTTTATCGGACAGGGGAATCTACAATGAGCAGTTCTTC.

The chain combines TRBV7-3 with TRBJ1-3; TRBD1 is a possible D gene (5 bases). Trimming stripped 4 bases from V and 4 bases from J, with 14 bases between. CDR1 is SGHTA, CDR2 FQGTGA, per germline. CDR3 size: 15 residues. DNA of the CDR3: TGTGCCAGCAGCTCGCAGGGTTTACCGGGAAACACCATATATTTT. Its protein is CASSSQGLPGNTIYF. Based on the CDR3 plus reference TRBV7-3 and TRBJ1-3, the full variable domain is GAGVSQTPSNKVTEKGKYVELRCDPISGHTALYWYRQSLGQGPEFLIYFQGTGAADDSGLPNDRFFAVRPEGSVSTLKIQRTERGDSAVYLCASSSQGLPGNTIYFGEGSWLTVV.

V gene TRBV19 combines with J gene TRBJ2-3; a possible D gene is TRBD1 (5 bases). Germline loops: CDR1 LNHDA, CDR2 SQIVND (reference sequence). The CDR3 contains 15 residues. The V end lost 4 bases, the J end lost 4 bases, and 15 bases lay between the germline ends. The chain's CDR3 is CASSTLLLGPDTQYF. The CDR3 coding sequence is TGTGCCAGTAGTACCCTATTGTTGGGGCCAGATACGCAGTATTTT.

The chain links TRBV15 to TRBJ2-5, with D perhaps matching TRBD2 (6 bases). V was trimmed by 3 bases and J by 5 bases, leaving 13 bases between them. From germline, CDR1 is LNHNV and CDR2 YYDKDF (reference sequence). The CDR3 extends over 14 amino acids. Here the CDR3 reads CATSREGRLETQYF. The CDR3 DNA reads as TGTGCCACCAGCAGGGAGGGACGTTTGGAGACCCAGTACTTC. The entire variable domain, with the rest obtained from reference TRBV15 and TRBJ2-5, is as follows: DAMVIQNPRYQVTQFGKPVTLSCSQTLNHNVMYWYQQKSSQAPKLLFHYYDKDFNNEADTPDNFQSRRPNTSFCFLDIRSPGLGDTAMYLCATSREGRLETQYFGPGTRLLVL.

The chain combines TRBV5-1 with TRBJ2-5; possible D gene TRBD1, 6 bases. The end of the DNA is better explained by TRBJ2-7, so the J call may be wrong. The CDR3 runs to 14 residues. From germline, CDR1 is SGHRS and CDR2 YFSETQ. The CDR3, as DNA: TGCGCCAGCAGCCCGGCCGGGACAACCTACGAGCAGTACTTC. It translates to CASSPAGTTYEQYF.

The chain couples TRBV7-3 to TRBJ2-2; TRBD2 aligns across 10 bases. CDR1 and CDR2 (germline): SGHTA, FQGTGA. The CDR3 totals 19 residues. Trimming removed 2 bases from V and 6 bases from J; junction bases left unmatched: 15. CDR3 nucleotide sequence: TGTGCCAGCAGCTTACCCGAGGTCCCCGGGACTAGCGCCGCCGGGGAGCTGTTTTTT. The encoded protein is CASSLPEVPGTSAAGELFF.

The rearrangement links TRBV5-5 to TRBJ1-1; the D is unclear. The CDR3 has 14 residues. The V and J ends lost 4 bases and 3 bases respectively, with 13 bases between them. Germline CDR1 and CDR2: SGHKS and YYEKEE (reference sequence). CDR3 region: CASSHTGSDTEAFF. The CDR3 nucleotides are TGTGCCAGCAGCCATACGGGGAGTGACACTGAAGCTTTCTTT.

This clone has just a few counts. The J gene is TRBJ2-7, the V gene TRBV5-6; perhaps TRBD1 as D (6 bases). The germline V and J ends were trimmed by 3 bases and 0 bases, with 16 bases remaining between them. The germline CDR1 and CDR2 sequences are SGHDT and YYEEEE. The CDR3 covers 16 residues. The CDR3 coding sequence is TGTGCCAGCAGCTCCCCGACCAGGGGCTTCTCCTACGAGCAGTACTTC. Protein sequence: CASSSPTRGFSYEQYF.

CDR3: CASRLPGQGITEAFF. The CDR3 DNA reads TGTGCCAGCAGACTGCCGGGACAGGGCATCACTGAAGCTTTCTTT. The V and J genes are TRBV6-5 and TRBJ1-1; 9 nucleotides align to TRBD1. V lost 6 bases to trimming and J lost 4 bases; unmatched junction nucleotides: 9. The germline V gene has CDR1 MNHEY and CDR2 SVGAGI. The CDR3 spans 15 residues.

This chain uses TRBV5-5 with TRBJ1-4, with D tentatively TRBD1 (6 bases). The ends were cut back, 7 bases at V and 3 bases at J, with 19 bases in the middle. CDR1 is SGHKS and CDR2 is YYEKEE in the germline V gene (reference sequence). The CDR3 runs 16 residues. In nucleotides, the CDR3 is TGTGCCAGCGTCCCGAGATGGACAGCTGCTAATGAAAAACTGTTTTTT. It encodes CASVPRWTAANEKLFF.

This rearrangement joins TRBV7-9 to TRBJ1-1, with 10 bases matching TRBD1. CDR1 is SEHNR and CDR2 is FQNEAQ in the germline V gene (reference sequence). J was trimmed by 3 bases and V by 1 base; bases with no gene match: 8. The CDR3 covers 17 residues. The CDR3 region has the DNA TGTGCCAGCAGCTTAGTAGGGACAGGGGTTGGGGACACTGAAGCTTTCTTT. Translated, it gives CASSLVGTGVGDTEAFF.

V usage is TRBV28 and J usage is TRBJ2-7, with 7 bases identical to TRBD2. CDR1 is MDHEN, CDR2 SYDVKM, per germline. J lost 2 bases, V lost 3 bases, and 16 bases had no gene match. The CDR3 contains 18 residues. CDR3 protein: CASSFRPAGNLEPYEQYF. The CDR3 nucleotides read TGTGCCAGCAGTTTCCGCCCAGCGGGGAACCTGGAACCCTACGAGCAGTACTTC.

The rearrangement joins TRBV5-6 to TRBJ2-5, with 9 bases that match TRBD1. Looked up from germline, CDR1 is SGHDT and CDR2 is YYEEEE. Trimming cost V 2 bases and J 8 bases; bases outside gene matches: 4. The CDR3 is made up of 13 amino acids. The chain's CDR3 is CASSFGTGRTQYF. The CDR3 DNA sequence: TGTGCCAGCAGCTTCGGGACAGGGCGAACCCAGTACTTC.

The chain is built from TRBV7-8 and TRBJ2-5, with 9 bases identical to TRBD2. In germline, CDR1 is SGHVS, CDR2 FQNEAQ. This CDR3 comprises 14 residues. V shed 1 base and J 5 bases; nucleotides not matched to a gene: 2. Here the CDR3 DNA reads TGTGCCAGCAGCTTAGAACTAGCGGGTGAGACCCAGTACTTC. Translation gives CASSLELAGETQYF.

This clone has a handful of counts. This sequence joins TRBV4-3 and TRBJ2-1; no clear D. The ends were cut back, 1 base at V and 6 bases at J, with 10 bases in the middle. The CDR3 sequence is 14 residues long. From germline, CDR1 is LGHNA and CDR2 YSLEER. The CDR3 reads CASSQGLVSNEQFF. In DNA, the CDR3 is TGCGCCAGCAGCCAAGGGCTAGTGAGCAATGAGCAGTTCTTC.

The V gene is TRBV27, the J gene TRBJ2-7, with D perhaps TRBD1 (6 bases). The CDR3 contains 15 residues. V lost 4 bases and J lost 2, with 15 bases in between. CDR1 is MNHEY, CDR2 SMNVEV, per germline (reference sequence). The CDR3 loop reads CASSSLLGQTYEQYF. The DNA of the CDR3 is TGTGCCAGCAGTTCGTTACTTGGACAGACCTACGAGCAGTACTTC.

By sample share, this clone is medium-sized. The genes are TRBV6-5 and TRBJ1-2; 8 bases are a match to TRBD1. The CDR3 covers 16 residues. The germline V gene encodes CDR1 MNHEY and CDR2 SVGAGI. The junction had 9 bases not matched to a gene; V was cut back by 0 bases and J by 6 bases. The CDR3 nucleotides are TGTGCCAGCAGTTACTCCGCTCCCAGGGGGCTGGATGGCTACACCTTC. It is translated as CASSYSAPRGLDGYTF.

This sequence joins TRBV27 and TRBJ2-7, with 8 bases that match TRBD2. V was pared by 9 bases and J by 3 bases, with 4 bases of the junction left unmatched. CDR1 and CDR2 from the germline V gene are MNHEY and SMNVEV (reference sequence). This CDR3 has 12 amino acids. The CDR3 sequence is CASSGTRYEQYF. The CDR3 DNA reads TGTGCCAGTAGCGGGACCCGCTACGAGCAGTACTTC.

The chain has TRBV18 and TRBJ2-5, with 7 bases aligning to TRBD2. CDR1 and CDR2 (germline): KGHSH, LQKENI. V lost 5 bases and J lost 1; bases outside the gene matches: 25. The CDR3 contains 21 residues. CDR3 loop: CASSLLNRDYLIGRGQETQYF. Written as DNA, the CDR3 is TGTGCCAGCTCATTACTAAACCGGGACTACCTCATCGGTCGGGGCCAAGAGACCCAGTACTTC. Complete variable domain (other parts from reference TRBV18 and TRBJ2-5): NAGVMQNPRHLVRRRGQEARLRCSPMKGHSHVYWYRQLPEEGLKFMVYLQKENIIDESGMPKERFSAEFPKEGPSILRIQQVVRGDSAAYFCASSLLNRDYLIGRGQETQYFGPGTRLLVL.

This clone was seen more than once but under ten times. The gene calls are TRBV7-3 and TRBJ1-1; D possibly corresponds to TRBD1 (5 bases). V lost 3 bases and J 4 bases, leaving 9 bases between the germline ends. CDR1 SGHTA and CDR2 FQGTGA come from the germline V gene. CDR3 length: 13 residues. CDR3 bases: TGTGCCAGCAGCTTGGGGGGTGGCACTGAAGCTTTCTTT. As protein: CASSLGGGTEAFF.

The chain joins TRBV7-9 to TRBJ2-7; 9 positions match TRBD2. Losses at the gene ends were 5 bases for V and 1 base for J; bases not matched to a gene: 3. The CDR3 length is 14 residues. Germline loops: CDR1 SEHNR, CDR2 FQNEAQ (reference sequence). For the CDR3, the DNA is TGTGCCAGCAGCGGAGCGGGAGGTTCCTACGAGCAGTACTTC. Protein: CASSGAGGSYEQYF.

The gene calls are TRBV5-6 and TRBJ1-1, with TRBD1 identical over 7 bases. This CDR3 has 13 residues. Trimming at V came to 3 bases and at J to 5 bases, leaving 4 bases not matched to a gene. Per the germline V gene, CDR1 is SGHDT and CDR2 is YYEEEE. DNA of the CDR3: TGTGCCAGCAGCTCCCCAGGGGGAACTGAAGCTTTCTTT. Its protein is CASSSPGGTEAFF.

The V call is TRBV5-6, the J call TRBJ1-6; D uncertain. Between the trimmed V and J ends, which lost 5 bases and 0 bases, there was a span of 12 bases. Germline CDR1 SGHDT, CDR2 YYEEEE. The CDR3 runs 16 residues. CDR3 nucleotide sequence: TGTGCCAGCAGTCCCGACGGGAGCTCCTATAATTCACCCCTCCACTTT. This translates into CASSPDGSSYNSPLHF.

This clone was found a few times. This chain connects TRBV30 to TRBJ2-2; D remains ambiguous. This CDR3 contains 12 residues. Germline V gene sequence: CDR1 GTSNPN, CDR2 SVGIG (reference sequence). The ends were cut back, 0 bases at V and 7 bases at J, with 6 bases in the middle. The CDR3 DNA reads TGTGCCTGGAGTGTACTGAGCGGGGAGCTGTTTTTT. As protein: CAWSVLSGELFF. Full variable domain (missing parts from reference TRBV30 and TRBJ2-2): SQTIHQWPATLVQPVGSPLSLECTVEGTSNPNLYWYRQAAGRGLQLLFYSVGIGQISSEVPQNLSASRPQDRQFILSSKKLLLSDSGFYLCAWSVLSGELFFGEGSRLTVL.

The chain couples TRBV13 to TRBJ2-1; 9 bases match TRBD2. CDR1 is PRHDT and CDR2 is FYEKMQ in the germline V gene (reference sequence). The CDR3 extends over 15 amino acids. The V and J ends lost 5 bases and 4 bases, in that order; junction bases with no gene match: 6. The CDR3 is CASSTPSGVYNEQFF. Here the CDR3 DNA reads TGTGCCAGCAGCACCCCTAGCGGGGTGTACAATGAGCAGTTCTTC.

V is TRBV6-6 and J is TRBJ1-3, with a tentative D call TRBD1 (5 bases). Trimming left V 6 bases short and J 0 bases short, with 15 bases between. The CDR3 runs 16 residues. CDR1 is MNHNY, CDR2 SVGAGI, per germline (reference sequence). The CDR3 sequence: CASRPGTDFSGNTIYF. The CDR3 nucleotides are TGTGCCAGCAGACCCGGGACTGATTTCTCTGGAAACACCATATATTTT.

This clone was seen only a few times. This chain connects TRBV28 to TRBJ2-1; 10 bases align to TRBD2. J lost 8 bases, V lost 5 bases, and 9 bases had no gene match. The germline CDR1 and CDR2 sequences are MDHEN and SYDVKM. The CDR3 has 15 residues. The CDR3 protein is CASSRAGGPFDEQFF. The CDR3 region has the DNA TGTGCCAGCAGTCGAGCGGGAGGGCCGTTCGATGAGCAGTTCTTC.

The CDR3 reads CASSTRYGYTF. The CDR3 bases are TGTGCCAGCAGTACCCGGTATGGCTACACCTTC. The chain combines TRBV6-1 with TRBJ1-2, with D unclear. The germline gives CDR1 MNHNS, CDR2 SASEGT. The CDR3 extends over 11 amino acids. Trimming pared 5 bases from V and 5 bases from J, leaving 6 bases between.